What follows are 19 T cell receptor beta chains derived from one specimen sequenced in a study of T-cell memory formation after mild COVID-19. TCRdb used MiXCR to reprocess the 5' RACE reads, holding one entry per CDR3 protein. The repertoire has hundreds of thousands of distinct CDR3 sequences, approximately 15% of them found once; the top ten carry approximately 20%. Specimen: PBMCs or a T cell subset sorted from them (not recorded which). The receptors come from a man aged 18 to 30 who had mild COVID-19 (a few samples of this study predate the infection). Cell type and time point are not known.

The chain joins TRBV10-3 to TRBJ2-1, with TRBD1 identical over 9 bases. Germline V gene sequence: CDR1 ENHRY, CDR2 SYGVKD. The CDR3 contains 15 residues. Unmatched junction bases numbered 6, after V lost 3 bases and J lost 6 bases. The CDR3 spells CAISDGDRVGNEQFF. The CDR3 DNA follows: TGTGCCATCAGTGATGGGGACAGGGTAGGCAATGAGCAGTTCTTC.

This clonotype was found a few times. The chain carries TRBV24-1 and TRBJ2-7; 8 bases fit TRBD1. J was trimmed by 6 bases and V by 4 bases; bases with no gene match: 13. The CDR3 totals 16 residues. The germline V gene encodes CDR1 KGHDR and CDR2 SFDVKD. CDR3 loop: CATSERDRHPGAEQYF. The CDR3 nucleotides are TGTGCCACCAGTGAGAGGGACAGGCACCCAGGAGCCGAGCAGTACTTC.

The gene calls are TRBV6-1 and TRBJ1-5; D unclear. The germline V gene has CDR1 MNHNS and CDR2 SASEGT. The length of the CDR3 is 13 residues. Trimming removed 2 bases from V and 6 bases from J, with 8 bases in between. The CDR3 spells CASSETGAQPQHF. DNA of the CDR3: TGTGCCAGCAGTGAAACGGGCGCTCAGCCCCAGCATTTT.

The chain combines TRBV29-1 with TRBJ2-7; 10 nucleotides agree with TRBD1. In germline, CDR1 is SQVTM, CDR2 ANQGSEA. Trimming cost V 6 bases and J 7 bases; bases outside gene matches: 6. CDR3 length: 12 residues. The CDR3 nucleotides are TGCAGCGTCCGCGGGACAGGGGTAGAGCAGTACTTC. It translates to CSVRGTGVEQYF.

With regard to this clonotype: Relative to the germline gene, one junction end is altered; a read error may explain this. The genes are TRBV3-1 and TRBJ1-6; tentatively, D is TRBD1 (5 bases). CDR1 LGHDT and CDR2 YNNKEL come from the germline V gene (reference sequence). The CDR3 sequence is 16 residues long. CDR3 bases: TGTGCCAGCAGCCAAGACTGGGGACCGTATAAATCACCCCTCCACTTT. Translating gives CASSQDWGPYKSPLHF.

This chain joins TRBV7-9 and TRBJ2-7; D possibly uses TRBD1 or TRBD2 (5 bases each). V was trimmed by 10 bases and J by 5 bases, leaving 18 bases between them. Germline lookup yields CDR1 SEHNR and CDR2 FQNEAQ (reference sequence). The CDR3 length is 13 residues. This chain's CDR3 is CAIRDGSYDEQYF. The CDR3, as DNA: TGTGCCATCAGGGACGGTTCCTATGACGAGCAGTACTTC.

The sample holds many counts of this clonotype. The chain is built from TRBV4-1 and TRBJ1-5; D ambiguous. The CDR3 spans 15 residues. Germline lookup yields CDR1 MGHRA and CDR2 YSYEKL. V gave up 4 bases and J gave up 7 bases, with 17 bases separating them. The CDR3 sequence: CASSPDDMGWQPQHF. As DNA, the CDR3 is TGCGCCAGCAGCCCAGATGACATGGGTTGGCAGCCCCAGCATTTT.

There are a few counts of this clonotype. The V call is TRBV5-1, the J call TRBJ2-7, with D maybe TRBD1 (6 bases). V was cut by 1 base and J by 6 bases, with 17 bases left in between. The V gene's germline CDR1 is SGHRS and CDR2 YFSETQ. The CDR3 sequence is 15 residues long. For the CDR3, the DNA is TGCGCCAGCAGCTTGCTGGGGACACGTCTCGTCGAGCAGTACTTC. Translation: CASSLLGTRLVEQYF. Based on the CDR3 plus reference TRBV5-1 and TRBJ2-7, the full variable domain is KAGVTQTPRYLIKTRGQQVTLSCSPISGHRSVSWYQQTPGQGLQFLFEYFSETQRNKGNFPGRFSGRQFSNSRSEMNVSTLELGDSALYLCASSLLGTRLVEQYFGPGTRLTVT.

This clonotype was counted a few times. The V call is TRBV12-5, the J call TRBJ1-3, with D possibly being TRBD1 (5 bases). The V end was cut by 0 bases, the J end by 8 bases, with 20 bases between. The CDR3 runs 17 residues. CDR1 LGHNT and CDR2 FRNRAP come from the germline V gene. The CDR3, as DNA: TGTGCTAGTGGTTTGGTACTTTCGCGTACAGGACGAGACACCATATATTTT. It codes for CASGLVLSRTGRDTIYF. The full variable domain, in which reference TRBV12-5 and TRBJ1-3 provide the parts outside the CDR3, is DARVTQTPRHKVTEMGQEVTMRCQPILGHNTVFWYRQTMMQGLELLAYFRNRAPLDDSGMPKDRFSAEMPDATLATLKIQPSEPRDSAVYFCASGLVLSRTGRDTIYFGEGSWLTVV.

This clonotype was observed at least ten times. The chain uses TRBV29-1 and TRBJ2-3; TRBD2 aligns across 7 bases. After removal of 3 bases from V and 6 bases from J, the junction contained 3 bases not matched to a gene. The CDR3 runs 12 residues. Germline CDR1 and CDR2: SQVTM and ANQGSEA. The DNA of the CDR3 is TGCAGCGTTGATTACGGGGGGGATACGCAGTATTTT. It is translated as CSVDYGGDTQYF.

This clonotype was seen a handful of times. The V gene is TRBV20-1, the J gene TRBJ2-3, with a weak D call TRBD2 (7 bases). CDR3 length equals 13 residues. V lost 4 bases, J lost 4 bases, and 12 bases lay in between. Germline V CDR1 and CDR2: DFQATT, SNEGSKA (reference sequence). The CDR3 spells CSAIGEGADTQYF. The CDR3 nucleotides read TGCAGTGCTATAGGGGAGGGGGCAGATACGCAGTATTTT.

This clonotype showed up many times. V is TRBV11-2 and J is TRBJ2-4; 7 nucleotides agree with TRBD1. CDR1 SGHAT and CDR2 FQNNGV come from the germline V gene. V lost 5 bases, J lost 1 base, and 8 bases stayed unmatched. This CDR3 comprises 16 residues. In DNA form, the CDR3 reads TGTGCCAGCAGCAAAGGGGGCTCTTCGGCCAAAAACATTCAGTACTTC. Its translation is CASSKGGSSAKNIQYF.

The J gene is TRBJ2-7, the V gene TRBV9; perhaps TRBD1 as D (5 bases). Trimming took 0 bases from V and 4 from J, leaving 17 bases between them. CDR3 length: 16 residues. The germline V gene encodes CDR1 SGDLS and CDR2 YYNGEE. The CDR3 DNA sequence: TGTGCCAGCAGCGTAGGCCCTGAAGGGGTTCTTTACGAGCAGTACTTC. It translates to CASSVGPEGVLYEQYF.

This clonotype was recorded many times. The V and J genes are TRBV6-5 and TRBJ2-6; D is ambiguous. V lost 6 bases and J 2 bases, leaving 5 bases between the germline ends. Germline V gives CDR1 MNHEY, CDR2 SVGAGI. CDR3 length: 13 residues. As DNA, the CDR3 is TGTGCCAGCAGGGGCGCTGGGGCCAACGTCCTGACTTTC. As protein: CASRGAGANVLTF.

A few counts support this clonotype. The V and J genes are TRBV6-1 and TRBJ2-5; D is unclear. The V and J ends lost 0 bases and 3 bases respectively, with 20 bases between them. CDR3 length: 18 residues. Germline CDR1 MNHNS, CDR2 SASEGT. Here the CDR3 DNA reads TGTGCCAGCAGTGAAGCGATTTTGAAGGCCGACAAAGAAGAGACCCAGTACTTC. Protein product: CASSEAILKADKEETQYF.

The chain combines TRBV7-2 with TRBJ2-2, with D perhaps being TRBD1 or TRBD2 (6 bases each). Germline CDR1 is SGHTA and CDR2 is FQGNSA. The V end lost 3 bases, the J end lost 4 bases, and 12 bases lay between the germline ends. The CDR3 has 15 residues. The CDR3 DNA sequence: TGTGCCAGCAGCTTGGGGGGCACTTTCACCGGGGAGCTGTTTTTT. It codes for CASSLGGTFTGELFF.

CDR3: CASSHPDLGGTGELFF. CDR3 bases: TGCGCCAGCAGCCACCCAGATCTCGGTGGGACCGGGGAGCTGTTTTTT. The J gene is TRBJ2-2, the V gene TRBV4-3; the D is unclear. The CDR3 covers 16 residues. The V end lost 3 bases, the J end lost 5 bases, and 16 bases lay between the germline ends. Germline CDR1 and CDR2: LGHNA and YSLEER.

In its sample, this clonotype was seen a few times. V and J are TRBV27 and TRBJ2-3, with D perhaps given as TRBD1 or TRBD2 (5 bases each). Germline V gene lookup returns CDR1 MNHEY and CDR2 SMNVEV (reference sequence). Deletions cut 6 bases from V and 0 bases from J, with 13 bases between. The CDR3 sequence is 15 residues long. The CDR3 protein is CASRGWGTSTDTQYF. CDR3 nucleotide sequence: TGTGCCAGCAGGGGATGGGGGACGAGCACAGATACGCAGTATTTT.

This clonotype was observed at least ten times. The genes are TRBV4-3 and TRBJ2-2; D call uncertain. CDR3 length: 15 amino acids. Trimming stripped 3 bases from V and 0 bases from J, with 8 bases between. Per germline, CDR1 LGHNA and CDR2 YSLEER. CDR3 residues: CASSQGLPNTGELFF. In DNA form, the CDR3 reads TGCGCCAGCAGCCAGGGTCTTCCGAACACCGGGGAGCTGTTTTTT.